The 5 T cell receptor beta chains below were found in one sample sequenced in a study of early T cells in non-severe SARS-CoV-2 infection. TCRdb reprocessed the 5' RACE reads via MiXCR and lists one record per CDR3 protein. This table has tens of thousands of distinct CDR3 sequences, approximately 9% appearing once. Sequencing was performed on whole blood, taken at baseline. The receptors come from an adult who was a healthcare worker with PCR-confirmed SARS-CoV-2 infection or an uninfected control (not recorded which).

This clonotype is termed medium-sized. This chain joins TRBV7-3 and TRBJ2-2; D not resolved. The CDR3 contains 14 residues. V lost 1 base and J 4 bases, leaving 7 bases between the germline ends. The germline V gene encodes CDR1 SGHTA and CDR2 FQGTGA. The CDR3 DNA is TGTGCCAGCAGCTTAAGCGGAACCACCGGGGAGCTGTTTTTT. Translation gives CASSLSGTTGELFF.

This clonotype was seen more than once but under ten times. The rearrangement links TRBV4-1 to TRBJ1-1; no clear D. The CDR3 has 16 amino acids. CDR1 MGHRA and CDR2 YSYEKL come from the germline V gene. V dropped 0 bases and J dropped 1 base, with 12 bases sitting between them. In nucleotides, the CDR3 is TGCGCCAGCAGCCAAGATCACGGGGAAGCGAACACTGAAGCTTTCTTT. Its protein product is CASSQDHGEANTEAFF.

This clonotype was found a few times. The chain combines TRBV6-5 with TRBJ1-2; tentatively, D is TRBD1 (5 bases). Trimming cost V 6 bases and J 1 base, with 18 bases left between them. The CDR3 runs to 16 residues. Germline loops: CDR1 MNHEY, CDR2 SVGAGI. This chain's CDR3 is CASSPIKDRINYGYTF. CDR3 in DNA: TGTGCCAGCAGCCCTATTAAAGACAGAATTAACTATGGCTACACCTTC.

This clonotype was detected ten times or more. The CDR3 DNA sequence: TGTGCCAGCAGCTTACTCGTGACCTACGAGCAGTACTTC. This gives the protein CASSLLVTYEQYF. This rearrangement joins TRBV7-2 to TRBJ2-7, with D uncertain. Germline V lookup: CDR1 SGHTA, CDR2 FQGNSA. The V and J ends lost 2 bases and 2 bases respectively, with 7 bases between them. The CDR3 has 13 amino acids.

This clonotype has ten or more counts. The chain has TRBV6-1 and TRBJ2-3; D is perhaps TRBD2 (6 bases). This CDR3 is 17 amino acids long. Germline V gene data show CDR1 as MNHNS and CDR2 as SASEGT. Trimming shortened V by 2 bases and J by 4 bases, and 19 bases separated the two germline ends. The CDR3 region has the DNA TGTGCCAGCAGTGAATTTGGAGGGAGCGCCCTCCCAGATACGCAGTATTTT. Translation gives CASSEFGGSALPDTQYF.